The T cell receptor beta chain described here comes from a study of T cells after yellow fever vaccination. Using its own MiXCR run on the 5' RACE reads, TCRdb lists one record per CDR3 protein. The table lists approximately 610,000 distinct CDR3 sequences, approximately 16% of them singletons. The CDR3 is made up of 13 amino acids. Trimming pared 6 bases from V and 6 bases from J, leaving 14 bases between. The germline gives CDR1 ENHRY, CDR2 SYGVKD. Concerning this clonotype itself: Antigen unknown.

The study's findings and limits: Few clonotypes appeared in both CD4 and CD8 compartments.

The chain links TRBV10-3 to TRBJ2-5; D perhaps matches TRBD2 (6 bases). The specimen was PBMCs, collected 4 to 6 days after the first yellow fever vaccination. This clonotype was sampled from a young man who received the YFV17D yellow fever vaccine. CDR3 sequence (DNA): TGTGCCATCAGGGGGCGGGACCACAAGACCCAGTACTTC. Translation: CAIRGRDHKTQYF.